Each of the 11 T cell receptor beta chains below was sequenced from the same sample in a study of identical twins' blood T cells. TCRdb analysed the 5' RACE reads with MiXCR anew, one entry per CDR3 protein. The sample lists fewer than 450,000 distinct CDR3 sequences; about 28% were seen once. Sequenced input: PBMCs. These receptors originate from a woman aged 18-50 years in good health.

This clonotype has at least ten counts. This chain joins TRBV2 and TRBJ2-1, with D tentatively TRBD1 or TRBD2 (6 bases each). Germline values: CDR1 SNHLY, CDR2 FYNNEI. The CDR3 is 14 amino acids. V dropped 8 bases and J dropped 0 bases, with 11 bases sitting between them. The CDR3 loop reads CASGKGGSYNEQFF. The CDR3 DNA reads TGTGCCAGCGGCAAGGGGGGCTCCTACAATGAGCAGTTCTTC.

The rearrangement uses TRBV6-2 or TRBV6-3 and TRBJ1-2; no firm D call. The CDR3 runs to 15 residues. In germline, CDR1 is MNHEY, CDR2 SVGEGT. The V gene lost 0 bases and the J gene lost 4 bases, with 12 bases spanning the gap. The CDR3 loop reads CASSYSPTDFYGYTF. The CDR3 region has the DNA TGTGCCAGCAGTTACTCGCCTACAGACTTCTATGGCTACACCTTC.

This clonotype has a count of ten or more. The chain employs TRBV20-1 and TRBJ2-5, with D possibly being TRBD2 (5 bases). Trimming cost V 3 bases and J 4 bases, with 15 bases left between them. Germline CDR1 reads DFQATT; CDR2 reads SNEGSKA (reference sequence). This CDR3 is built from 14 residues. The DNA of the CDR3 is TGCAGTGCTAGTGGGTGGGAGAGGGCAGAGACCCAGTACTTC. Translation: CSASGWERAETQYF.

This clonotype was seen many times. This chain links TRBV10-2 with TRBJ2-3, with 7 bases fitting TRBD2. With V trimmed by 3 bases and J by 4 bases, 7 bases remained unmatched. Germline lookup yields CDR1 WSHSY and CDR2 SAAADI. This CDR3 is built from 15 residues. The CDR3 nucleotides are TGCGCCAGCAGTGACGGGACTACCTCGGCAGATACGCAGTATTTT. Its translation: CASSDGTTSADTQYF.

This chain joins TRBV4-2 and TRBJ2-7; a weak D match, TRBD2 (5 bases). Per the germline V gene, CDR1 is LGHNA and CDR2 is YNFKEQ. The CDR3 extends over 16 amino acids. Trimming shortened V by 4 bases and J by 6 bases, and 22 bases separated the two germline ends. CDR3 sequence: CASSPLERRSTGEQYF. The CDR3 DNA sequence: TGTGCCAGCAGCCCATTGGAGCGGCGGTCCACGGGCGAGCAGTACTTC.

In the case of this clonotype: This sequence may be a read error, since a much larger clone differs from it by one base. Because the CDR3's place on the DNA is in doubt, the DNA is left out and the CDR3 is given as listed by TCRdb. The chain is built from TRBV10-3 and TRBJ1-1; TRBD1, the table's D call, was not compared with the DNA. The CDR3 spans 12 amino acids, including both terminal residues. In germline, CDR1 is ENHRY, CDR2 SYGVKD. The CDR3 protein is CATVGGGTEVFF.

J is TRBJ1-2 and V is TRBV3-1, with TRBD1 as a possible D gene (5 bases). The CDR3 contains 16 residues. In germline, CDR1 is LGHDT, CDR2 YNNKEL (reference sequence). Trimming left V 0 bases short and J 4 bases short, with 15 bases between. The CDR3 sequence: CASSQDPPYRSYGYTF. The CDR3 coding sequence is TGTGCCAGCAGCCAAGACCCTCCCTACAGGAGCTATGGCTACACCTTC. Together with reference TRBV3-1 and TRBJ1-2, the CDR3 gives the full variable domain: DTAVSQTPKYLVTQMGNDKSIKCEQNLGHDTMYWYKQDSKKFLKIMFSYNNKELIINETVPNRFSPKSPDKAHLNLHINSLELGDSAVYFCASSQDPPYRSYGYTFGSGTRLTVV.

The chain uses TRBV6-2 or TRBV6-3 and TRBJ1-1; a possible D gene is TRBD1 (5 bases). The germline gives CDR1 MNHEY, CDR2 SVGEGT. The V end lost 2 bases, the J end lost 3 bases, and 10 bases lay between the germline ends. The CDR3 spans 14 residues. The CDR3 DNA follows: TGTGCCAGCAGTTACGGGGACGGAGACACTGAAGCTTTCTTT. Its translation: CASSYGDGDTEAFF.

For the CDR3, the DNA is TGCGCCAGCAGGTCTACAGCGAACTATGGCTACACCTTC. This translates into CASRSTANYGYTF. V usage is TRBV5-1 and J usage is TRBJ1-2; D unclear. The CDR3 contains 13 residues. V lost 5 bases and J 2 bases, leaving 10 bases between the germline ends. Germline V lookup: CDR1 SGHRS, CDR2 YFSETQ.

The chain combines TRBV21-1 with TRBJ2-1; the D segment call TRBD2 is taken from the table without a DNA check. TRBV21-1 represents a pseudogene. The CDR3 is 17 residues long. The DNA of the CDR3 is TGTGCCAGCAGCAAAGACCCTAGAGGGACGAACTACAATGAGCAGTTCTTC. Protein product: CASSKDPRGTNYNEQFF.

This clonotype was seen more than once but under ten times. The gene calls are TRBV29-1 and TRBJ2-1; D not resolved. V was pared by 2 bases and J by 1 base, with 9 bases between. This CDR3 region has 14 residues. The V gene's germline CDR1 is SQVTM and CDR2 ANQGSEA. DNA of the CDR3: TGCAGCGTTGAAAACATAGGTTCCTACAATGAGCAGTTCTTC. Translation gives CSVENIGSYNEQFF.